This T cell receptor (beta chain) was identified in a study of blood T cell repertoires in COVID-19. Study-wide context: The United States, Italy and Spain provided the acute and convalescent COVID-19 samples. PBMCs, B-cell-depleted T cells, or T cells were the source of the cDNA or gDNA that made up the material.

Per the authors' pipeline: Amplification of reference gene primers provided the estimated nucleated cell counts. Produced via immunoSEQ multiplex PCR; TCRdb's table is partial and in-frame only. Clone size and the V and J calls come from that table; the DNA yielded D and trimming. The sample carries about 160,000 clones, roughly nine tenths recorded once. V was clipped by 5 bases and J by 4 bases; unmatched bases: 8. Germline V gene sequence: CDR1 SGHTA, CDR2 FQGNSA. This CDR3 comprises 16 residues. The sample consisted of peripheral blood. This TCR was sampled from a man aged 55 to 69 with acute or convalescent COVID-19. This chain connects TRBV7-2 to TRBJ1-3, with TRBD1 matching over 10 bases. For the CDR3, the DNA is TGTGCCAGCAGCCGCTCCGGGACAGGGGTCGGAAACACCATATATTTT. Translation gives CASSRSGTGVGNTIYF.